The 31 T cell receptor beta chains below all came from one sample that was sequenced in a study of blood T cell repertoires in COVID-19. TCRdb's table, derived via immunoSEQ multiplex PCR, lists solely in-frame clones and lacks some. The sample yields approximately 220,000 clones, roughly four fifths seen once. Sequenced input: peripheral blood. The receptor set was obtained from a woman in her 70s with acute or convalescent COVID-19.

The V and J genes are TRBV7-2 and TRBJ2-3; the D gene is possibly TRBD1 (6 bases). Germline assignment: CDR1 SGHTA and CDR2 FQGNSA. This CDR3 spans 14 amino acids. V was pared by 2 bases and J by 5 bases, with 11 bases between. The DNA for the CDR3 is TGTGCCAGCAGCTTAAGGGGGTCGATAGATACGCAGTATTTT. It translates to CASSLRGSIDTQYF. The full variable domain, its missing parts supplied by reference TRBV7-2 and TRBJ2-3, is GAGVSQSPSNKVTEKGKDVELRCDPISGHTALYWYRQSLGQGLEFLIYFQGNSAPDKSGLPSDRFSAERTGGSVSTLTIQRTQQEDSAVYLCASSLRGSIDTQYFGPGTRLTVL.

To note about this clone: Additional DNA sequences in this sample encode the identical CDR3. The chain carries TRBV4-2 and TRBJ2-5; possibly TRBD2 for D (5 bases). From germline, CDR1 is LGHNA and CDR2 YNFKEQ. The CDR3 extends over 13 amino acids. Between the trimmed V and J ends, which lost 0 bases and 4 bases, there was a span of 6 bases. The CDR3 coding sequence is TGTGCCAGCAGCCAAGACAGCGGAGAGACCCAGTACTTC. It specifies CASSQDSGETQYF.

The genes are TRBV6-5 and TRBJ1-2; a weak D match, TRBD1 (6 bases). V lost 2 bases to trimming and J lost 3 bases, with 7 bases between them. Germline CDR1 is MNHEY and CDR2 is SVGAGI. The length of the CDR3 is 13 residues. As DNA, the CDR3 is TGTGCCAGCAGTTACAACAGGGACTATGGCTACACCTTC. Amino acid sequence: CASSYNRDYGYTF.

This clone was counted a single time. V and J are TRBV4-3 and TRBJ1-2, with a tentative D call TRBD1 (5 bases). The germline CDR1 and CDR2 sequences are LGHNA and YSLEER. The V gene lost 5 bases and the J gene lost 0 bases, with 13 bases spanning the gap. The CDR3 spans 15 residues. CDR3 in DNA: TGCGCCAGCAGCTTTCAGACAGCCACTAACTATGGCTACACCTTC. Translation gives CASSFQTATNYGYTF.

The chain links TRBV4-3 to TRBJ2-5; TRBD2 aligns across 12 bases. The CDR3 consists of 16 residues. Germline CDR1 is LGHNA and CDR2 is YSLEER. The V and J ends lost 3 bases and 5 bases, in that order; junction bases with no gene match: 7. CDR3 sequence (DNA): TGCGCCAGCAGCCAGGGAACTAGCGGGGGGCTCGAGACCCAGTACTTC. Its translation: CASSQGTSGGLETQYF.

This sequence joins TRBV11-2 and TRBJ2-7, with D possibly TRBD1 on 6 matching bases. V gave up 6 bases and J gave up 1 base, with 13 bases separating them. Germline V lookup: CDR1 SGHAT, CDR2 FQNNGV. This CDR3 comprises 14 residues. This CDR3 reads CASSPGQGSYEQYF. CDR3 sequence (DNA): TGTGCCAGCAGTCCCGGGCAGGGGTCCTACGAGCAGTACTTC.

The chain is built from TRBV10-3 and TRBJ1-2; tentative D call: TRBD1 (5 bases). From germline, CDR1 is ENHRY and CDR2 SYGVKD. V lost 4 bases, J lost 3 bases, and 21 bases lay in between. This CDR3 has 17 amino acids. CDR3 nucleotides: TGTGCCATCAGTGCCCCTGAGACGGACCTAGGGGACTATGGCTACACCTTC. Its translation is CAISAPETDLGDYGYTF.

This clone was seen only once. The chain uses TRBV4-1 and TRBJ2-3; 9 bases are shared with TRBD1. The CDR3 length is 17 residues. Germline V gene data show CDR1 as MGHRA and CDR2 as YSYEKL. With 0 bases clipped from V and 3 bases from J, the junction kept 7 bases outside the gene matches. CDR3 coding DNA: TGCGCCAGCAGCCAAGATCGCGACAGGGGGTGGACAGATACGCAGTATTTT. Protein sequence: CASSQDRDRGWTDTQYF.

The chain carries TRBV5-1 and TRBJ1-1; no clear D gene. V was trimmed by 0 bases and J by 2 bases, leaving 8 bases between them. This CDR3 has 14 amino acids. Germline loops: CDR1 SGHRS, CDR2 YFSETQ. The CDR3 DNA sequence: TGCGCCAGCAGCTTGGCTGCAGATAACACTGAAGCTTTCTTT. This sequence encodes CASSLAADNTEAFF.

CDR3 protein: CASSTTVNNYGYTF. DNA of the CDR3: TGTGCCAGTAGTACGACAGTTAATAACTATGGCTACACCTTC. The J gene is TRBJ1-2, the V gene TRBV19; D may be TRBD1 (5 bases). CDR3 length: 14 residues. The germline V gene encodes CDR1 LNHDA and CDR2 SQIVND (reference sequence). The V end was cut by 4 bases, the J end by 1 base, with 10 bases between.

DNA of the CDR3: TGCAGCGTCGATGACAGGGATGGGACTGAAGCTTTCTTT. Encoded protein: CSVDDRDGTEAFF. The chain joins TRBV29-1 to TRBJ1-1; 7 nucleotides match TRBD1. V lost 6 bases and J lost 5; bases outside the gene matches: 9. Germline V gene lookup returns CDR1 SQVTM and CDR2 ANQGSEA. The CDR3 totals 13 residues.

In the case of this clone: Other nucleotide sequences in the sample specify the same CDR3. The V and J genes are TRBV6-5 and TRBJ1-3; 7 nucleotides line up with TRBD1. With 0 bases clipped from V and 4 bases from J, the junction kept 6 bases outside the gene matches. In germline, CDR1 is MNHEY, CDR2 SVGAGI. This CDR3 is 16 amino acids long. The CDR3, as DNA: TGTGCCAGCAGTTACTCCTCCAGGGGGACCGGAAACACCATATATTTT. Its translation: CASSYSSRGTGNTIYF.

This clone was seen a handful of times. The chain is built from TRBV6-5 and TRBJ1-2; 9 bases map to TRBD1. The CDR3 covers 15 residues. Trimming at V came to 4 bases and at J to 2 bases, leaving 5 bases not matched to a gene. Germline CDR1 reads MNHEY; CDR2 reads SVGAGI. The CDR3 DNA reads as TGTGCCAGCAGTTCCCCACAGGGGGCCAACTATGGCTACACCTTC. Its protein is CASSSPQGANYGYTF.

This chain uses TRBV18 with TRBJ1-1; D not resolved. Germline V gene lookup returns CDR1 KGHSH and CDR2 LQKENI. The CDR3 is made up of 15 amino acids. The germline V and J ends were trimmed by 6 bases and 1 base, with 15 bases remaining between them. The CDR3 loop reads CASSLGGSENTEAFF. The CDR3 DNA is TGTGCCAGCTCCCTCGGAGGGTCGGAGAACACTGAAGCTTTCTTT.

CDR3 nucleotides: TGTGCCAGCAGTTTGCCAGGGGCTAATGAAAAACTGTTTTTT. Translating it yields CASSLPGANEKLFF. The V and J genes are TRBV27 and TRBJ1-4, with D tentatively TRBD1 (6 bases). The germline V and J ends were trimmed by 3 bases and 3 bases, with 8 bases remaining between them. This CDR3 spans 14 amino acids. Germline CDR1 reads MNHEY; CDR2 reads SMNVEV (reference sequence).

The chain employs TRBV5-4 and TRBJ1-2; D ambiguous. The germline V gene encodes CDR1 SGHNT and CDR2 YYREEE (reference sequence). The CDR3 extends over 12 amino acids. Between the trimmed V and J ends, which lost 0 bases and 4 bases, there was a span of 4 bases. The CDR3 region is CASSLDSYGYTF. The CDR3 region has the DNA TGTGCCAGCAGCTTGGACAGCTATGGCTACACCTTC.

There are many counts of this clone. The rearrangement links TRBV6-2 or TRBV6-3 to TRBJ1-6, with a possible D match to TRBD1 (6 bases). Germline CDR1 is MNHEY and CDR2 is SVGEGT. The ends were cut back, 0 bases at V and 9 bases at J, with 9 bases in the middle. CDR3 length: 14 residues. This CDR3 is CASSYSSGASPLHF. DNA for the CDR3: TGTGCCAGCAGTTACTCTTCAGGGGCTTCACCCCTCCACTTT.

The chain carries TRBV7-2 and TRBJ1-1; D gene uncertain. Germline CDR1 reads SGHTA; CDR2 reads FQGNSA. V lost 5 bases and J lost 0, with 13 bases in between. This CDR3 contains 15 residues. The CDR3 here is CASSPETGMNTEAFF. The CDR3 region has the DNA TGTGCCAGCAGCCCCGAGACGGGGATGAACACTGAAGCTTTCTTT.

CDR3 loop: CASSQRQGRGGVYF. The CDR3, as DNA: TGTGCCAGCAGTCAAAGACAGGGCAGGGGAGGAGTGTACTTC. The chain employs TRBV28 and TRBJ2-7; weak D call: TRBD1 (7 bases). The CDR3 is 14 residues long. Looked up from germline, CDR1 is MDHEN and CDR2 is SYDVKM. With 5 bases removed from V and 12 bases from J, the gap between germline ends came to 23 bases.

This chain connects TRBV7-8 to TRBJ1-5; no clear D gene. CDR3 length: 16 amino acids. CDR1 is SGHVS and CDR2 is FQNEAQ in the germline V gene. The V and J ends lost 1 base and 2 bases respectively, with 12 bases between them. CDR3 protein: CASSLDGAPGNQPQHF. The CDR3 region has the DNA TGTGCCAGCAGCTTAGACGGAGCCCCTGGCAATCAGCCCCAGCATTTT.

This clone has ten or more counts. CDR3 sequence: CASSPRPGTTDTQYF. The CDR3 region has the DNA TGTGCCAGCAGCCCGAGGCCCGGTACCACAGATACGCAGTATTTT. This chain connects TRBV11-3 to TRBJ2-3, with no clear D. The germline V gene has CDR1 SGHNT and CDR2 YENEEA. CDR3 length: 15 amino acids. V was clipped by 5 bases and J by 2 bases, with 14 bases between them.

The V call is TRBV7-7, the J call TRBJ2-2, with TRBD1 matching over 10 bases. This CDR3 comprises 15 residues. Germline lookup yields CDR1 SSHAT and CDR2 FNYEAQ (reference sequence). V was pared by 3 bases and J by 7 bases, with 5 bases of the junction left unmatched. CDR3 loop: CASSFDRGLGGELFF. The CDR3 coding sequence is TGTGCCAGCAGCTTCGACAGGGGGCTGGGCGGGGAGCTGTTTTTT.

This chain links TRBV7-9 with TRBJ2-7; 9 bases map to TRBD2. V lost 3 bases, J lost 7 bases, and 10 bases stayed unmatched. The CDR3 runs 15 residues. CDR1 is SEHNR, CDR2 FQNEAQ, per germline (reference sequence). CDR3: CASSFAGGGAIEQYF. CDR3 coding DNA: TGTGCCAGCAGCTTCGCGGGCGGGGGGGCTATAGAGCAGTACTTC.

The rearrangement links TRBV7-9 to TRBJ1-5; D is unresolved. Germline CDR1 and CDR2: SEHNR and FQNEAQ (reference sequence). The CDR3 loop spans 14 amino acids. V lost 2 bases and J 0 bases, leaving 5 bases between the germline ends. In DNA, the CDR3 is TGTGCCAGCAGCTTATCTAGTAGCAATCAGCCCCAGCATTTT. Translation: CASSLSSSNQPQHF.

This chain uses TRBV27 with TRBJ2-1; 11 bases are a match to TRBD2. The CDR3 loop spans 17 amino acids. Germline values: CDR1 MNHEY, CDR2 SMNVEV (reference sequence). The V and J ends lost 4 bases and 0 bases, in that order; junction bases with no gene match: 5. DNA for the CDR3: TGTGCCAGCAGTTCTAGCGGGGGGATGAGCTCCTACAATGAGCAGTTCTTC. This codes for CASSSSGGMSSYNEQFF.

The V call is TRBV10-3, the J call TRBJ1-1; 8 bases are a match to TRBD1. The trim removed 10 bases at V and 4 bases at J, leaving 8 bases unmatched. From germline, CDR1 is ENHRY and CDR2 SYGVKD. The CDR3 runs 13 residues. CDR3 in DNA: TGTGCCACCGACAGGGGAGATGGCACTGAAGCTTTCTTT. Its translation: CATDRGDGTEAFF.

The chain has TRBV5-1 and TRBJ2-7; D unclear. From germline, CDR1 is SGHRS and CDR2 YFSETQ. V lost 0 bases and J 3 bases, leaving 10 bases between the germline ends. CDR3 length: 14 residues. The CDR3 here is CASSLDMSLYEQYF. CDR3 nucleotides: TGCGCCAGCAGCTTGGATATGTCCCTCTACGAGCAGTACTTC.

This chain connects TRBV7-8 to TRBJ1-1; possibly TRBD1 for D (5 bases). The CDR3 length is 13 residues. Germline V gene sequence: CDR1 SGHVS, CDR2 FQNEAQ. With 5 bases removed from V and 1 base from J, the gap between germline ends came to 8 bases. The CDR3 here is CASSPTANTEAFF. CDR3 nucleotides: TGTGCCAGCAGCCCGACAGCGAACACTGAAGCTTTCTTT.

This chain uses TRBV7-8 with TRBJ2-7, with 11 bases aligning to TRBD2. V shed 5 bases, J shed 2 bases, and the junction held 5 bases outside the gene matches. This CDR3 has 15 amino acids. The V gene's germline CDR1 is SGHVS and CDR2 FQNEAQ. The CDR3 nucleotides read TGTGCCAGCAGCCCTGGGACTAGCGGAACCTACGAGCAGTACTTC. Protein product: CASSPGTSGTYEQYF. The complete variable domain, with remaining parts taken from reference TRBV7-8 and TRBJ2-7, reads GAGVSQSPRYKVAKRGQDVALRCDPISGHVSLFWYQQALGQGPEFLTYFQNEAQLDKSGLPSDRFFAERPEGSVSTLKIQRTQQEDSAVYLCASSPGTSGTYEQYFGPGTRLTVT.

J is TRBJ2-1 and V is TRBV19; 7 nucleotides agree with TRBD1. CDR3 size: 14 residues. The V segment lost 5 bases and the J segment 3 bases; nucleotides outside the gene matches: 4. Per germline, CDR1 LNHDA and CDR2 SQIVND (reference sequence). The CDR3 nucleotides read TGTGCCAGTAGTTGGGGACAGAACTACAATGAGCAGTTCTTC. It specifies CASSWGQNYNEQFF. The full variable domain, its missing parts supplied by reference TRBV19 and TRBJ2-1, is DGGITQSPKYLFRKEGQNVTLSCEQNLNHDAMYWYRQDPGQGLRLIYYSQIVNDFQKGDIAEGYSVSREKKESFPLTVTSAQKNPTAFYLCASSWGQNYNEQFFGPGTRLTVL.

The chain carries TRBV18 and TRBJ1-5; 7 positions agree with TRBD1. The CDR3 covers 15 residues. Germline V gene data show CDR1 as KGHSH and CDR2 as LQKENI. V lost 6 bases and J lost 7; bases outside the gene matches: 12. CDR3 nucleotides: TGTGCCAGCTCTCATACCGACAGGGCCCGACAGCCCCAGCATTTT. This sequence encodes CASSHTDRARQPQHF.